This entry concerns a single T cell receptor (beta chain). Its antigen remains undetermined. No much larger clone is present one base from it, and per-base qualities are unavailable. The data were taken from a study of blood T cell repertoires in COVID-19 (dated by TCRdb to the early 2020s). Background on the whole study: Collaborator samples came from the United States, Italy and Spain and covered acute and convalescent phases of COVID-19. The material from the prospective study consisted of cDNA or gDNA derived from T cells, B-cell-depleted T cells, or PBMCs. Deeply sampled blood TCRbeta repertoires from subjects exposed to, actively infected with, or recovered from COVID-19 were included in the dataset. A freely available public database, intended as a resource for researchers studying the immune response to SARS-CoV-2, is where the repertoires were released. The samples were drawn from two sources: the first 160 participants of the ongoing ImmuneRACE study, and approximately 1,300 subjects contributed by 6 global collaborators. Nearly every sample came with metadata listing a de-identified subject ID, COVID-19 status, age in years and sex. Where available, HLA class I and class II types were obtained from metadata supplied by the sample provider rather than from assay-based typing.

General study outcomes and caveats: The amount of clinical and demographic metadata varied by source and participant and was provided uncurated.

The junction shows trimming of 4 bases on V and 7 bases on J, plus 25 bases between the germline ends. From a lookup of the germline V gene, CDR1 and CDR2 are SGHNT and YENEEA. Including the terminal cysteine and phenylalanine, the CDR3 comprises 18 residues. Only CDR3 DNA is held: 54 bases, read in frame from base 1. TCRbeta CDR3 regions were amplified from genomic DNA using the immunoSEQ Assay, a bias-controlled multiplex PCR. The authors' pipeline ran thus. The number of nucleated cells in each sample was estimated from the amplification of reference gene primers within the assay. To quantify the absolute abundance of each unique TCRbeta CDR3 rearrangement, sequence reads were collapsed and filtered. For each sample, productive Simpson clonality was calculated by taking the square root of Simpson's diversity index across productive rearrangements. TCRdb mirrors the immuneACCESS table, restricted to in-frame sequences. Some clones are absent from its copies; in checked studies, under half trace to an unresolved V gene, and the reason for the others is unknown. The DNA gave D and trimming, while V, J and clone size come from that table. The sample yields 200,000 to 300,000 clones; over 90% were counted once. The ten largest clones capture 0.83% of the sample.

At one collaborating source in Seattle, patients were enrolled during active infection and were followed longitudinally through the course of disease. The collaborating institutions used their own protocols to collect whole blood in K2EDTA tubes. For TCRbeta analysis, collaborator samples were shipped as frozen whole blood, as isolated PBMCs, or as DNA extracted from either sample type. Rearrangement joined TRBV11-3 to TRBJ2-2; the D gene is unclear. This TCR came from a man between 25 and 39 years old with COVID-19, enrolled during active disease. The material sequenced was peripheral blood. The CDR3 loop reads CASSSHHRTPERGGELFF. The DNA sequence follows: TGTGCCAGCAGCTCACACCATCGTACCCCGGAACGAGGCGGGGAGCTGTTTTTT. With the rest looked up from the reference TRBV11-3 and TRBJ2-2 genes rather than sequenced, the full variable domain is EAGVVQSPRYKIIEKKQPVAFWCNPISGHNTLYWYLQNLGQGPELLIRYENEEAVDDSQLPKDRFSAERLKGVDSTLKIQPAELGDSAVYLCASSSHHRTPERGGELFFGEGSRLTVL.